This passage covers 5 T cell receptor beta chains from one sample sequenced in a study of early T cells in non-severe SARS-CoV-2 infection. TCRdb used MiXCR to reprocess the 5' RACE reads, holding one entry per CDR3 protein. The sample includes around 70,000 distinct CDR3 sequences, 9% to 10% of them seen just once. Sequenced here: whole blood, sampled at baseline. The receptors were sampled from an adult who was a healthcare worker with PCR-confirmed SARS-CoV-2 infection or an uninfected control (not recorded which).

The chain joins TRBV5-6 to TRBJ2-2; TRBD1 is a possible D gene (5 bases). The CDR3 spans 16 residues. Germline V CDR1 and CDR2: SGHDT, YYEEEE. V dropped 4 bases and J dropped 6 bases, with 19 bases sitting between them. This CDR3 is CASSRPGAGHPGELFF. DNA of the CDR3: TGTGCCAGCAGCCGACCTGGGGCAGGACATCCCGGGGAGCTGTTTTTT.

This clonotype appeared a few times. V is TRBV28 and J is TRBJ2-7; no reliable D call. The length of the CDR3 is 12 residues. The V end lost 5 bases, the J end lost 7 bases, and 12 bases lay between the germline ends. Germline-derived CDR1 and CDR2 are MDHEN and SYDVKM. The DNA of the CDR3 is TGTGCCAGCAGTAACCTCGTTCGGGAGCAGTACTTC. This sequence encodes CASSNLVREQYF.

The rearrangement uses TRBV12-3 or TRBV12-4 and TRBJ2-5; D is undetermined. V dropped 6 bases and J dropped 4 bases, with 9 bases sitting between them. This CDR3 is built from 12 residues. The CDR3 reads CASSLQVETQYF. The DNA for the CDR3 is TGTGCCAGCAGCCTACAAGTAGAGACCCAGTACTTC.

This clonotype was seen many times. The chain couples TRBV5-6 to TRBJ2-1, with D perhaps matching TRBD1 or TRBD2 (6 bases each). V lost 5 bases, J lost 7 bases, and 19 bases lay in between. Germline assignment: CDR1 SGHDT and CDR2 YYEEEE. This CDR3 has 15 amino acids. CDR3 sequence reads: CASSLAGGAGNEQFF. CDR3 DNA: TGTGCCAGCAGTCTCGCCGGGGGCGCTGGTAATGAGCAGTTCTTC.

This clonotype was seen ten or more times. The chain carries TRBV28 and TRBJ2-3; weak D call: TRBD1 (6 bases). This CDR3 is 16 amino acids long. Germline V gene data show CDR1 as MDHEN and CDR2 as SYDVKM. The ends were cut back, 2 bases at V and 4 bases at J, with 16 bases in the middle. The CDR3 DNA follows: TGTGCCAGCAGTTTAGGGGTCCAGGGGACGGCAGATACGCAGTATTTT. Translation: CASSLGVQGTADTQYF.